Given below is one T cell receptor beta chain in context. Antigen specificity is unknown. Sequencing used immunoSEQ version 4 in survey mode. Produced via immunoSEQ multiplex PCR; TCRdb's table is partial and in-frame only. The data hold 30,000 or so clones, with about four fifths observed a single time. An overlapping HIV-1 Gag peptide pool stimulated these cells at about 1 ug/peptide/mL. Sorted nonresponding memory CD4+ T cells were CD40L-negative, CD69-negative, CD45RO-high. This sample was included in a study of persistence of HIV-infected CD4 T cells. This material consisted of CD4+ T cells sorted from PBMCs after approximately 18-hour stimulation, taken from a patient who received antiretroviral therapy. The TCR comes from an adult woman with HIV who was CMV-seropositive.

Written as DNA, the CDR3 is TGTGCCAGCAGATTACAGGGTTCCTATGGCTACACCTTC. This codes for CASRLQGSYGYTF. The chain employs TRBV6-5 and TRBJ1-2; D possibly corresponds to TRBD1 (6 bases). The CDR3 has 13 residues. Germline V CDR1 and CDR2: MNHEY, SVGAGI. The V end was cut by 6 bases, the J end by 4 bases, with 12 bases between.